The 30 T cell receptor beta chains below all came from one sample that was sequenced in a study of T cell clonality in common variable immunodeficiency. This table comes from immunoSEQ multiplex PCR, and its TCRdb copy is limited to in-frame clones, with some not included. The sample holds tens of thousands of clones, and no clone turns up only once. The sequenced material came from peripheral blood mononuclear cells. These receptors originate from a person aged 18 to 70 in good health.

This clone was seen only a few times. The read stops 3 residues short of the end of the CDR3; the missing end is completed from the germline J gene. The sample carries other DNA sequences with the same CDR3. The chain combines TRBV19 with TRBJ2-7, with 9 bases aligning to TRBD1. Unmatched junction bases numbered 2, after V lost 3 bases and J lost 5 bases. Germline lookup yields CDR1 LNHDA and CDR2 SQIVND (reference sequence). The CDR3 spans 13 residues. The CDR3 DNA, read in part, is TGTGCCAGTAGTATGGGACAGGGTGACGAG. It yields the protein CASSMGQGDE. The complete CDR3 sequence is CASSMGQGDEQYF.

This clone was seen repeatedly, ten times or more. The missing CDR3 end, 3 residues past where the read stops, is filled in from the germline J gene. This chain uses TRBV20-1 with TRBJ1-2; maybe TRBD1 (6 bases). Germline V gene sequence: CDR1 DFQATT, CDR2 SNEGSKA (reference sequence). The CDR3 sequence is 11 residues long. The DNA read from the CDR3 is TGCAGTGCTAGGGACAGTCGCGGC. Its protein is CSARDSRG. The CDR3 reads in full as CSARDSRGYTF.

This chain's CDR3 is CASSLGDRTGELFF. The CDR3 DNA, read in part, is TGTGCCAGCAGCTTAGGGGACAGGACCGGGGAG. The chain couples TRBV7-9 to TRBJ2-2; 8 bases are a match to TRBD1. The read is 3 residues too short to cover the CDR3 end, so that end is filled in from the germline J gene. With V trimmed by 1 base and J by 5 bases, 0 bases remained unmatched. The germline gives CDR1 SEHNR, CDR2 FQNEAQ (reference sequence). This CDR3 has 14 residues.

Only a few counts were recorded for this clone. CDR3 region: CASSSGKSGANVAFF. The DNA read from the CDR3 is TGTGCCAGCAGCTCAGGAAAATCTGGGGCCAACGTA. The rearrangement joins TRBV11-3 to TRBJ1-1; perhaps TRBD1 as D (5 bases). The read stops 3 residues short of the end of the CDR3; the missing end is completed from the germline J gene. Germline V gene sequence: CDR1 SGHNT, CDR2 YENEEA. CDR3 length: 15 amino acids.

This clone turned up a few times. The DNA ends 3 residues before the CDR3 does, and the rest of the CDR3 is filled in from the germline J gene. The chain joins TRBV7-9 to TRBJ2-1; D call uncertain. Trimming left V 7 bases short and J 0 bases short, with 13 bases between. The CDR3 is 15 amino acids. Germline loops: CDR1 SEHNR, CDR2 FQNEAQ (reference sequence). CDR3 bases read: TGTGCCAGCACCTCCGTCGCCAGCTCCTACAATGAG. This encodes CASTSVASSYNE. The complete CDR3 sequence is CASTSVASSYNEQFF. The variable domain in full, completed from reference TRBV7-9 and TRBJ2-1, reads DTGVSQNPRHKITKRGQNVTFRCDPISEHNRLYWYRQTLGQGPEFLTYFQNEAQLEKSRLLSDRFSAERPKGSFSTLEIQRTEQGDSAMYLCASTSVASSYNEQFFGPGTRLTVL.

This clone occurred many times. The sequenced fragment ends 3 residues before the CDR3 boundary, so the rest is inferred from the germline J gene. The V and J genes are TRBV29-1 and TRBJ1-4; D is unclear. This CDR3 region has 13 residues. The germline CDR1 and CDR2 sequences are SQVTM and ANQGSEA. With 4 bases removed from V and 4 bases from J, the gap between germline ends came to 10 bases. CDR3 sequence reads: CSVGGQLNEKLFF. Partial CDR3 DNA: TGCAGCGTTGGTGGGCAGCTTAATGAAAAA. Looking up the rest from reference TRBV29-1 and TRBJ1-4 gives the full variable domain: SAVISQKPSRDICQRGTSLTIQCQVDSQVTMMFWYRQQPGQSLTLIATANQGSEATYESGFVIDKFPISRPNLTFSTLTVSNMSPEDSSIYLCSVGGQLNEKLFFGSGTQLSVL.

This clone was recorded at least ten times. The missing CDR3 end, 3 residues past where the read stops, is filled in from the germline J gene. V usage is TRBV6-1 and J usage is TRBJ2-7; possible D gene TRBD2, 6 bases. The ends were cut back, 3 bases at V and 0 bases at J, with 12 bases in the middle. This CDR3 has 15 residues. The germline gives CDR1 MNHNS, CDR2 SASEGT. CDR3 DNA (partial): TGTGCCAGCAGTGAGGGGACTCTGAGCTCCTACGAG. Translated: CASSEGTLSSYE. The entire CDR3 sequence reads CASSEGTLSSYEQYF.

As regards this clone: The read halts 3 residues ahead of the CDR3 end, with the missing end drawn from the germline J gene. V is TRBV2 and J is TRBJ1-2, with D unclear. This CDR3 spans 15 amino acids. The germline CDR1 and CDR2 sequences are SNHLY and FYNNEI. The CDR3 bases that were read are TGTGCCAGCACCTTCGAGACTAGCGGCCCTAACGAC. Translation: CASTFETSGPND. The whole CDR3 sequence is CASTFETSGPNDYTF.

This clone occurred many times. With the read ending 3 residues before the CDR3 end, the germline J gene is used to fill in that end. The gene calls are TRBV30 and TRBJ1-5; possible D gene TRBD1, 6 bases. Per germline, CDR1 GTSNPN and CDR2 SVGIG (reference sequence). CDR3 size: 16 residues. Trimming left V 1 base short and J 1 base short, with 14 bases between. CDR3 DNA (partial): TGTGCCTGGAGTGGCAGGGGCGGACGAAGCAATCAGCCC. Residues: CAWSGRGGRSNQP. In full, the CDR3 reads CAWSGRGGRSNQPQHF.

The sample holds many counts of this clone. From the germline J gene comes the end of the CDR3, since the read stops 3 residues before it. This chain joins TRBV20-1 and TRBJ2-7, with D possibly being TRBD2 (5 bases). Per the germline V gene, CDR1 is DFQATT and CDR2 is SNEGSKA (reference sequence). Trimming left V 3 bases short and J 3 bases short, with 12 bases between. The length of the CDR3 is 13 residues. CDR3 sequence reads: CSAREGLLYEQYF. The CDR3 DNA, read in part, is TGCAGTGCTAGGGAAGGACTCCTCTACGAG.

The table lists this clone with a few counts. The DNA read from the CDR3 is TGTGCCAGCAGCCCCACCAATACAGGGAGTGGC. This sequence encodes CASSPTNTGSG. The whole CDR3 sequence is CASSPTNTGSGYTF. The chain is built from TRBV6-4 and TRBJ1-2; D may be TRBD1 (6 bases). The read terminates 3 residues before the CDR3 end, so the remaining end is supplied by the germline J gene. Per germline, CDR1 MRHNA and CDR2 SNTAGT. The CDR3 contains 14 residues. The V end was cut by 6 bases, the J end by 7 bases, with 18 bases between.

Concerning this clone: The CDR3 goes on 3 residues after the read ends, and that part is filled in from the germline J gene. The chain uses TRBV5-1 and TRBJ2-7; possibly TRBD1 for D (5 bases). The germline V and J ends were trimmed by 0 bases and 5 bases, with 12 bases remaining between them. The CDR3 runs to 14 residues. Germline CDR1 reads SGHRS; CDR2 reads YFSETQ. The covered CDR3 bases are TGCGCCAGCAGCTTGGCCGCAGGGTTAGACGAG. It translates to CASSLAAGLDE. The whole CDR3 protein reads CASSLAAGLDEQYF.

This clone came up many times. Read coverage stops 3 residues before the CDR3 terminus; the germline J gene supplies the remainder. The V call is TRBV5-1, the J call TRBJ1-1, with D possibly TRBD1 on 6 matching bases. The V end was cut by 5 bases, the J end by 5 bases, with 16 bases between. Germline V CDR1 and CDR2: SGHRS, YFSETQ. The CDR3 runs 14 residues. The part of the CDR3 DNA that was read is TGCGCCAGCAGGCGGGGGGCGGGAGGAACTGAA. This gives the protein CASRRGAGGTE. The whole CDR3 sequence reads CASRRGAGGTEAFF.

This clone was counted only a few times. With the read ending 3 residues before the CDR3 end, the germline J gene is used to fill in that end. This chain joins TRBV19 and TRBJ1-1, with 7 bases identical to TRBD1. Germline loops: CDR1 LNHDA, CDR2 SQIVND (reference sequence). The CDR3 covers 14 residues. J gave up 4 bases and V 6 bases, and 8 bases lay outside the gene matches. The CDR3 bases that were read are TGTGCCAGTAGCTACCGGACAGGAGTCACTGAA. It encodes CASSYRTGVTE. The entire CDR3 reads CASSYRTGVTEAFF.

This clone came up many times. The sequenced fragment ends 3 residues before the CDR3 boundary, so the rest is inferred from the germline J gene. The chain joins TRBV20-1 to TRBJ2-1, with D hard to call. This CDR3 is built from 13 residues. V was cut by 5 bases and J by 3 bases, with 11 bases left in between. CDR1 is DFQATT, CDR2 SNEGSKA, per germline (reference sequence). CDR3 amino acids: CSALRLGYNEQFF. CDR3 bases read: TGCAGTGCTCTTCGACTGGGCTACAATGAG.

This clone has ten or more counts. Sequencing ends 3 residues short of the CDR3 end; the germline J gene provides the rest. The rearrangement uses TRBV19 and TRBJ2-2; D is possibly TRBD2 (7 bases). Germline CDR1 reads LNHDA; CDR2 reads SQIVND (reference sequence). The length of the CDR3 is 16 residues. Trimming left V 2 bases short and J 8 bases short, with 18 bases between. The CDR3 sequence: CASSINGRHQGGELFF. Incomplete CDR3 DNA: TGTGCCAGTAGTATAAACGGGAGGCATCAGGGGGGGGAG.

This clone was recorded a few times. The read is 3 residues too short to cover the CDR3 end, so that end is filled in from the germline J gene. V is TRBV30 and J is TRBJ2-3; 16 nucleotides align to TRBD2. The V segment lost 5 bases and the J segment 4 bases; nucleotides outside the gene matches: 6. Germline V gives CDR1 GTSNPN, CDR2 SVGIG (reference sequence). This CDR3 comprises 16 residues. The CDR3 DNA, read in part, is TGTGCCTGGGGGACTAGCGGGAGGGCCGGGGCAGATACG. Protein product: CAWGTSGRAGADT. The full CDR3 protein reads CAWGTSGRAGADTQYF.

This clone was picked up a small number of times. The CDR3 loop is CASRPPGLAYEQYF. Incomplete CDR3 DNA: TGTGCCAGCAGGCCACCGGGACTAGCCTACGAG. The chain uses TRBV2 and TRBJ2-7; 8 nucleotides align to TRBD2. From the germline J gene comes the end of the CDR3, since the read stops 3 residues before it. After removal of 6 bases from V and 2 bases from J, the junction contained 6 bases not matched to a gene. The CDR3 extends over 14 amino acids. Germline V lookup: CDR1 SNHLY, CDR2 FYNNEI.

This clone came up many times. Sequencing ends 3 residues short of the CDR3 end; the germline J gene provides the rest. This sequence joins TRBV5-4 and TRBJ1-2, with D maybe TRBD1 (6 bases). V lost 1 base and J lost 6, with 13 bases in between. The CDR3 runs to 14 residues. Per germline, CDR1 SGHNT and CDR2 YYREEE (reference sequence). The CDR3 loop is CASSLIQGWDGYTF. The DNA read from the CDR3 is TGTGCCAGCAGCTTGATACAGGGTTGGGATGGC. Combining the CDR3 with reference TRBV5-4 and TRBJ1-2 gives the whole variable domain ETGVTQSPTHLIKTRGQQVTLRCSSQSGHNTVSWYQQALGQGPQFIFQYYREEENGRGNFPPRFSGLQFPNYSSELNVNALELDDSALYLCASSLIQGWDGYTFGSGTRLTVV.

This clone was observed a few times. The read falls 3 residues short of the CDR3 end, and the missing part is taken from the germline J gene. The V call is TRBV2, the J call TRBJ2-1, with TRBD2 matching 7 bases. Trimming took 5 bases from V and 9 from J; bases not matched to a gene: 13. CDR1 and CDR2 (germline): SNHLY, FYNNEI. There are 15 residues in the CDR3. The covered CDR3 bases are TGTGCCAGCAGTAGGTTAGGCGGGAGTAGTAGTGAG. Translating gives CASSRLGGSSSE. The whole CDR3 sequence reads CASSRLGGSSSEQFF.

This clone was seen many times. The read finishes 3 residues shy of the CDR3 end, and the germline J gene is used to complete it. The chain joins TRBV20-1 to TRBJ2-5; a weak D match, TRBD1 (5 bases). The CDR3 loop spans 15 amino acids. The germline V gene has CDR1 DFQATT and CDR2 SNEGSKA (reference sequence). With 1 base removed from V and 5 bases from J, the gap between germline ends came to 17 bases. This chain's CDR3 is CSARVWTFRGETQYF. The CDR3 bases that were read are TGCAGTGCTAGAGTATGGACATTCAGAGGCGAGACC.

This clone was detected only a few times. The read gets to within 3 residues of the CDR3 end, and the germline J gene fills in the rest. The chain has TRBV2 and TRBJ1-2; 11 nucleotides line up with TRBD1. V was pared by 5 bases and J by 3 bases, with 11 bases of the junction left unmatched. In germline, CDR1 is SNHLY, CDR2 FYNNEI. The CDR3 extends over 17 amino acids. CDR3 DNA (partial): TGTGCCAGCAGTCCGGACAGGGGGCTTTTACAGTACTATGGC. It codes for CASSPDRGLLQYYG. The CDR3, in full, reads CASSPDRGLLQYYGYTF.

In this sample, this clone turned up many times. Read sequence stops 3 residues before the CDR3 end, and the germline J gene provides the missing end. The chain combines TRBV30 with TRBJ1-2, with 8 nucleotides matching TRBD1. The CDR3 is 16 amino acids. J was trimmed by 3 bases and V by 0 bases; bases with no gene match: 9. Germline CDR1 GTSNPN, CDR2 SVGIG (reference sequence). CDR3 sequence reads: CAWSVRGQGGHYGYTF. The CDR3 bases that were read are TGTGCCTGGAGTGTACGAGGACAGGGAGGGCACTATGGC.

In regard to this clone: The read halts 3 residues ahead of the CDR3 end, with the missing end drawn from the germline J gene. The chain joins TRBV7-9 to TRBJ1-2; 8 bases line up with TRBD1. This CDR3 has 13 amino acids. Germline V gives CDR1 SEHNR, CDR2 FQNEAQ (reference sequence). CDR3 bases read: TGTGCCAGCAGCCTTCAGGGGGCTGAAGGC. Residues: CASSLQGAEG. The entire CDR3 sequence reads CASSLQGAEGYTF.

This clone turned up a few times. CDR3 DNA, as far as it was read: TGTGCCAGCGGCTACTTCGGGGAAGGGTATGGC. Translation: CASGYFGEGYG. The whole CDR3 reads CASGYFGEGYGYTF. The genes are TRBV13 and TRBJ1-2; D is ambiguous. The sequence runs out 3 residues before the end of the CDR3; the remainder is reconstructed from the germline J gene. The CDR3 length is 14 residues. Trimming took 8 bases from V and 5 from J, leaving 18 bases between them. In germline, CDR1 is PRHDT, CDR2 FYEKMQ (reference sequence).

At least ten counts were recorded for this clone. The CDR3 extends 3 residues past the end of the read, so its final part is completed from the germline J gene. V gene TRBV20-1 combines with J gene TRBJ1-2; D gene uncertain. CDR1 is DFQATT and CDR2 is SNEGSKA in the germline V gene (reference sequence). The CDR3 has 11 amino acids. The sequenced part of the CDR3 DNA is TGCAGTGCTAGAGATCCGGCGGAC. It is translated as CSARDPAD. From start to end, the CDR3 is CSARDPADYTF.

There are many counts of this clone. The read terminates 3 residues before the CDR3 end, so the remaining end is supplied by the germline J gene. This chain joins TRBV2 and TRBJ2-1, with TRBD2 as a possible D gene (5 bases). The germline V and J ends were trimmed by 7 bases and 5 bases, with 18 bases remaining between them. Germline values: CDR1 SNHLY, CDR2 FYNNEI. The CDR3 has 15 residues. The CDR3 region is CASTPGLRADNEQFF. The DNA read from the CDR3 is TGTGCCAGCACCCCCGGACTCCGAGCGGACAATGAG. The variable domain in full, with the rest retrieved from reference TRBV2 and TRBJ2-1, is EPEVTQTPSHQVTQMGQEVILRCVPISNHLYFYWYRQILGQKVEFLVSFYNNEISEKSEIFDDQFSVERPDGSNFTLKIRSTKLEDSAMYFCASTPGLRADNEQFFGPGTRLTVL.

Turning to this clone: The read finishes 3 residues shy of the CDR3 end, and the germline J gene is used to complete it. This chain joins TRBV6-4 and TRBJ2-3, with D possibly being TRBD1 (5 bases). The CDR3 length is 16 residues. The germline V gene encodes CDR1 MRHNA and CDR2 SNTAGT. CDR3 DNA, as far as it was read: TGTGCCAGCACCCGACGGCCACCCTGGGGCAATCAGCCG. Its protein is CASTRRPPWGNQP. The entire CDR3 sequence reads CASTRRPPWGNQPQYF.

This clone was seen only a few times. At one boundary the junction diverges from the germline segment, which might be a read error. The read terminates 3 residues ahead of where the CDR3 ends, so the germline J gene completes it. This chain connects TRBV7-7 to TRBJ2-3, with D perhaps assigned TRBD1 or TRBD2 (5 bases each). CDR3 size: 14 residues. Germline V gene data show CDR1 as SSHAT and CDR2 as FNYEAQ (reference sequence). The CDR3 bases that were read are TGTGCTAGCAGCTTAGAAAGGGGAGAAGAGACG. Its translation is CASSLERGEET. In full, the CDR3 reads CASSLERGEETQYF.

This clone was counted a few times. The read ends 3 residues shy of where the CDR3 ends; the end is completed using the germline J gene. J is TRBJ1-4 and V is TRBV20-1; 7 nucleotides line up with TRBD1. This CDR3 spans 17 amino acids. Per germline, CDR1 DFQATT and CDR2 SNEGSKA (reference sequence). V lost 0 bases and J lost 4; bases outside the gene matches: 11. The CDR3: CSARDPNRDSYNEKLFF. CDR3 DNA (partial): TGCAGTGCTAGAGACCCAAATAGGGACAGCTATAATGAAAAA.